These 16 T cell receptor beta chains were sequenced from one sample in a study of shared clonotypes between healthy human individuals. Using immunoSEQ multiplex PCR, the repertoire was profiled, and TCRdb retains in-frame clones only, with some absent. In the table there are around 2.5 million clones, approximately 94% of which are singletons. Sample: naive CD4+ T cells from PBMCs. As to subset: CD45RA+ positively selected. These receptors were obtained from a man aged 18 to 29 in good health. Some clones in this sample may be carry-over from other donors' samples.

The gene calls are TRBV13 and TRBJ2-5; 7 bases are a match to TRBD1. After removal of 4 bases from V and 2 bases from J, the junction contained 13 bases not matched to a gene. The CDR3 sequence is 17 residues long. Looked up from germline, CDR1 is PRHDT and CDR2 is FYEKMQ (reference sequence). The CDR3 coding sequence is TGTGCCAGCAGCTCCAGAGGACCGGGACAGCAACAAGAGACCCAGTACTTC. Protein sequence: CASSSRGPGQQQETQYF.

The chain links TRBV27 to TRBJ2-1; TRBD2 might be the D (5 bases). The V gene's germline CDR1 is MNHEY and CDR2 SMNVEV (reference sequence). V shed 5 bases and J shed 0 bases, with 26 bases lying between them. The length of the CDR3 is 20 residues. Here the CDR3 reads CASSRFSLLGPRDSYNEQFF. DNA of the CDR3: TGTGCCAGCAGTCGCTTTTCCCTCCTAGGCCCCCGGGACTCCTACAATGAGCAGTTCTTC.

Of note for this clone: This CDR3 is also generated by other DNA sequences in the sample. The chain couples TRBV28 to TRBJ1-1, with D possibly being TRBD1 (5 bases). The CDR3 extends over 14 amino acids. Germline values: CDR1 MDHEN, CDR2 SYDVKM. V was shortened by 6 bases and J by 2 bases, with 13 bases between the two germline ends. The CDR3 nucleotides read TGTGCCAGCAGCCCGGGGACGGCCAACACTGAAGCTTTCTTT. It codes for CASSPGTANTEAFF.

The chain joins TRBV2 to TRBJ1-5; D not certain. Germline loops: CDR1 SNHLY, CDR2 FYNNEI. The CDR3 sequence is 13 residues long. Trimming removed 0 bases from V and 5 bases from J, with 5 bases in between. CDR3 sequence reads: CASSEAFYQPQHF. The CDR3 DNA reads TGTGCCAGCAGTGAAGCTTTCTATCAGCCCCAGCATTTT.

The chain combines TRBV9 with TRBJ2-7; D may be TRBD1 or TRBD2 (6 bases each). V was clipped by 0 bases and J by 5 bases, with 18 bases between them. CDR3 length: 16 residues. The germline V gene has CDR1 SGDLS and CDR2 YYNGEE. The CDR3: CASSVGDGWGANEQYF. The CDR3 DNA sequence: TGTGCCAGCAGCGTAGGGGATGGCTGGGGGGCGAACGAGCAGTACTTC.

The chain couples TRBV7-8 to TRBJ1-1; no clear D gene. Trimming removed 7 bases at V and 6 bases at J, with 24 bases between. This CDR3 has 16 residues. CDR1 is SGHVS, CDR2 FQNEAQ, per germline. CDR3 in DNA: TGTGCCAGCACCCCTTCCTTACACGCAGGCTCCGCTGAAGCTTTCTTT. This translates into CASTPSLHAGSAEAFF.

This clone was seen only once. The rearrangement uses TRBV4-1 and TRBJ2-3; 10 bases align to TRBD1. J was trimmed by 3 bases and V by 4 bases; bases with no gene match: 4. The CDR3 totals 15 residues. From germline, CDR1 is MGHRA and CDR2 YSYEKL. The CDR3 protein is CASSLPGQGTDTQYF. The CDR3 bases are TGCGCCAGCAGCCTCCCGGGACAGGGGACAGATACGCAGTATTTT.

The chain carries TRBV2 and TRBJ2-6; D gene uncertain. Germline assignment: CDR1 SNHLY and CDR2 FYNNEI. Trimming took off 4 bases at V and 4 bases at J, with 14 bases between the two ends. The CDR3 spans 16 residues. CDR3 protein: CASSGLGPAGANVLTF. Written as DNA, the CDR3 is TGTGCCAGCAGTGGCCTAGGTCCAGCCGGGGCCAACGTCCTGACTTTC.

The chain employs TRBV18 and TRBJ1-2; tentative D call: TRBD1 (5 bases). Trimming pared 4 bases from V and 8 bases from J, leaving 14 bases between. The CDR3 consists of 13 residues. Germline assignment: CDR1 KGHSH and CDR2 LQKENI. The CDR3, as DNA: TGTGCCAGCTCACTTCGGGACTCGTTGGGCTACACCTTC. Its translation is CASSLRDSLGYTF.

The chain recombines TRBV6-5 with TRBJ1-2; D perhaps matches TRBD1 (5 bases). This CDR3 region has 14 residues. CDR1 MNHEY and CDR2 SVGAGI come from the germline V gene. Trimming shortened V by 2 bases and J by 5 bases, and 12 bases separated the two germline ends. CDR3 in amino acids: CASSYAGRVYGYTF. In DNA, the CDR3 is TGTGCCAGCAGTTACGCCGGCAGGGTGTATGGCTACACCTTC.

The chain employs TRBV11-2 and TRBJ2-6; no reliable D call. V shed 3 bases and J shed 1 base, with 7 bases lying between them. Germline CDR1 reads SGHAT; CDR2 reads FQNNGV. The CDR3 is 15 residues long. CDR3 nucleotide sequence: TGTGCCAGCAGCTTTAGTAGGTCTGGGGCCAACGTCCTGACTTTC. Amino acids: CASSFSRSGANVLTF.

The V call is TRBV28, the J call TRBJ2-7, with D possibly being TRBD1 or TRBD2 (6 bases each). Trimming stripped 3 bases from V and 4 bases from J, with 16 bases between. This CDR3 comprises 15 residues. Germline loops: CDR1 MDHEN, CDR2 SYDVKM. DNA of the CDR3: TGTGCCAGCAGTTTCCCTCGGGGGCTCAGGTACGAGCAGTACTTC. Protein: CASSFPRGLRYEQYF.

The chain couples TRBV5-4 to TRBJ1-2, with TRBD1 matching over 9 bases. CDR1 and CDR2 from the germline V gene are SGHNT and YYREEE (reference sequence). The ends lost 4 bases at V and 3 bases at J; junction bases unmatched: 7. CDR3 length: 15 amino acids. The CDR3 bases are TGTGCCAGCAGCGCCGGGACAGGGCTTTACTATGGCTACACCTTC. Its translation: CASSAGTGLYYGYTF.

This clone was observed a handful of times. CDR3 sequence (DNA): TGCGCCAGCAGCTCGGGACAGAACACAGATACGCAGTATTTT. It codes for CASSSGQNTDTQYF. The V and J genes are TRBV5-1 and TRBJ2-3; 7 bases agree with TRBD1. Trimming at V came to 3 bases and at J to 2 bases, leaving 3 bases not matched to a gene. The CDR3 consists of 14 residues. Per germline, CDR1 SGHRS and CDR2 YFSETQ. Looking up the rest from reference TRBV5-1 and TRBJ2-3 gives the full variable domain: KAGVTQTPRYLIKTRGQQVTLSCSPISGHRSVSWYQQTPGQGLQFLFEYFSETQRNKGNFPGRFSGRQFSNSRSEMNVSTLELGDSALYLCASSSGQNTDTQYFGPGTRLTVL.

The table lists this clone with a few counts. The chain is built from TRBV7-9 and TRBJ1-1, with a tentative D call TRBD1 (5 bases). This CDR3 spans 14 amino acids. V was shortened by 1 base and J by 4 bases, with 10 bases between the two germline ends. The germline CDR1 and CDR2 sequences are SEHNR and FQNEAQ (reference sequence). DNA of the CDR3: TGTGCCAGCAGCTTAGGGGGCGCTTCCACTGAAGCTTTCTTT. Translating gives CASSLGGASTEAFF.

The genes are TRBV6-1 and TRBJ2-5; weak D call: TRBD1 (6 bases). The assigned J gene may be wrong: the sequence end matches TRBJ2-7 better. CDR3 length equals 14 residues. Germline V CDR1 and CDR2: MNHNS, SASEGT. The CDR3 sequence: CASSESQGRYEQYF. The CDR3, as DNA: TGTGCCAGCAGTGAGTCCCAGGGGCGGTACGAGCAGTACTTC.